The 24 T cell receptor beta chains given below trace back to one sample, sequenced in a study of cytomegalovirus exposure and HLA in healthy donors. PCR involved 60 Vbeta and 13 Jbeta primers. This table comes from immunoSEQ multiplex PCR, and its TCRdb copy is limited to in-frame clones, with some not included. The sample carries more than 200,000 clones, 65% to 90% recorded once. Material: PBMCs. The receptor set was obtained from a girl between 10 and 17 years old in good health and CMV-seronegative.

This clone was seen a few times. The rearrangement links TRBV28 to TRBJ2-3; 9 bases fit TRBD1. The CDR3 has 14 amino acids. Germline values: CDR1 MDHEN, CDR2 SYDVKM. After removal of 6 bases from V and 7 bases from J, the junction contained 8 bases not matched to a gene. CDR3 protein: CASSPPDRGNTQYF. CDR3 nucleotides: TGTGCCAGCAGCCCTCCCGACAGGGGGAATACGCAGTATTTT.

V and J are TRBV4-3 and TRBJ1-1; D gene ambiguous. CDR1 and CDR2 from the germline V gene are LGHNA and YSLEER. The CDR3 runs 16 residues. Trimming removed 3 bases at V and 0 bases at J, with 14 bases between. The CDR3 DNA reads TGCGCCAGCAGCCAGATAACGGAGGTCGTGAACACTGAAGCTTTCTTT. This encodes CASSQITEVVNTEAFF.

This clone was seen just once. V usage is TRBV27 and J usage is TRBJ2-7, with 7 bases aligning to TRBD2. CDR1 is MNHEY, CDR2 SMNVEV, per germline (reference sequence). Germline trimming cut 5 bases from V and 3 bases from J; bases unmatched to any gene: 10. This CDR3 has 15 residues. DNA for the CDR3: TGTGCCAGCAGTCCTGCGGGACTACCTAACTACGAGCAGTACTTC. It translates to CASSPAGLPNYEQYF.

DNA of the CDR3: TGTGCCAGCAGTTTGGTAGGGGGAACTGACGAGCAGTACTTC. This sequence encodes CASSLVGGTDEQYF. The chain couples TRBV27 to TRBJ2-7, with a weak D call TRBD1 (6 bases). This CDR3 contains 14 residues. V lost 3 bases, J lost 5 bases, and 14 bases lay in between. Germline V gene lookup returns CDR1 MNHEY and CDR2 SMNVEV (reference sequence).

Notes on this clone: An end of the junction does not agree with germline; a read error may underlie this. The V and J genes are TRBV4-2 and TRBJ2-2; TRBD2 is a possible D gene (6 bases). Germline V gene sequence: CDR1 LGHNA, CDR2 YNFKEQ. There are 14 residues in the CDR3. In DNA form, the CDR3 reads TGTGCCAGCAGCCAAGCTCGGGAGATGGGGGGGCTGTTTTTT. It encodes CASSQAREMGGLFF.

The chain combines TRBV19 with TRBJ2-7; D is possibly TRBD2 (6 bases). Germline CDR1 and CDR2: LNHDA and SQIVND (reference sequence). With 5 bases removed from V and 3 bases from J, the gap between germline ends came to 8 bases. This CDR3 contains 12 residues. The CDR3 region has the DNA TGTGCCAGTAGTGGTAGCGGCTACGAGCAGTACTTC. Its protein product is CASSGSGYEQYF.

The chain is built from TRBV28 and TRBJ1-3, with D perhaps TRBD1 (5 bases). From germline, CDR1 is MDHEN and CDR2 SYDVKM. The CDR3 contains 11 residues. Trimming removed 11 bases from V and 8 bases from J, with 13 bases in between. The DNA for the CDR3 is TGTGCCGGGAAAGGGGCGGACACCATATATTTT. As protein: CAGKGADTIYF.

The chain is built from TRBV5-4 and TRBJ1-2; 9 positions match TRBD1. The CDR3 runs 12 residues. CDR1 and CDR2 (germline): SGHNT, YYREEE (reference sequence). V gave up 1 base and J gave up 12 bases; unmatched junction bases: 4. CDR3 bases: TGTGCCAGCAGCTTGTGGACAGGGGTGGACACCTTC. This encodes CASSLWTGVDTF.

This sequence joins TRBV27 and TRBJ2-5; TRBD1 aligns across 8 bases. The CDR3 is 15 residues long. The germline CDR1 and CDR2 sequences are MNHEY and SMNVEV (reference sequence). The V and J ends lost 5 bases and 5 bases, in that order; junction bases with no gene match: 10. The CDR3 is CASSPMAGGRETQYF. The CDR3 coding sequence is TGTGCCAGCAGTCCCATGGCAGGGGGCAGGGAGACCCAGTACTTC.

The V and J genes are TRBV2 and TRBJ2-1; 7 bases fit TRBD2. This CDR3 has 14 residues. Germline loops: CDR1 SNHLY, CDR2 FYNNEI. The CDR3 loop reads CAGRGTRSYNEQFF. In DNA form, the CDR3 reads TGTGCGGGGAGGGGAACGAGGTCCTACAATGAGCAGTTCTTC.

V is TRBV19 and J is TRBJ2-2; 10 bases fit TRBD2. CDR1 and CDR2 from the germline V gene are LNHDA and SQIVND (reference sequence). The V and J ends lost 5 bases and 2 bases, in that order; junction bases with no gene match: 8. The CDR3 covers 17 residues. This CDR3 is CASSLPTSGLNTGELFF. The CDR3 nucleotides read TGTGCCAGTAGTTTACCGACTAGCGGGTTAAACACCGGGGAGCTGTTTTTT.

The rearrangement uses TRBV19 and TRBJ1-5, with D hard to call. Germline V gene lookup returns CDR1 LNHDA and CDR2 SQIVND (reference sequence). There are 11 residues in the CDR3. Trimming removed 3 bases at V and 12 bases at J, with 9 bases between. CDR3 region: CASSIPGVQHF. The CDR3 nucleotides read TGTGCCAGTAGTATTCCCGGGGTCCAGCATTTT.

The rearrangement links TRBV27 to TRBJ2-7; 11 bases align to TRBD1. There are 16 residues in the CDR3. Germline CDR1 MNHEY, CDR2 SMNVEV (reference sequence). Trimming at V came to 1 base and at J to 3 bases, leaving 5 bases not matched to a gene. The DNA of the CDR3 is TGTGCCAGCAGTTTATGGGGACAGGGGGTTGGCTACGAGCAGTACTTC. Its translation is CASSLWGQGVGYEQYF.

This sequence joins TRBV27 and TRBJ1-1; weak D call: TRBD1 (5 bases). CDR3 length: 17 residues. CDR1 is MNHEY, CDR2 SMNVEV, per germline (reference sequence). Deletions cut 3 bases from V and 10 bases from J, with 27 bases between. CDR3 DNA: TGTGCCAGCAGTTTCCTAGGAGCGCAGGGAAGCGTCCGAGGAGCTTTCTTT. Its protein is CASSFLGAQGSVRGAFF.

The chain uses TRBV30 and TRBJ1-2; TRBD1 aligns across 8 bases. The CDR3 has 15 amino acids. Germline trimming cut 4 bases from V and 2 bases from J; bases unmatched to any gene: 9. Germline V gene lookup returns CDR1 GTSNPN and CDR2 SVGIG (reference sequence). The CDR3 here is CAWTLGQGSNYGYTF. Written as DNA, the CDR3 is TGTGCCTGGACCCTTGGACAGGGCTCCAACTATGGCTACACCTTC.

The genes are TRBV5-1 and TRBJ1-1, with D perhaps TRBD1 (6 bases). The CDR3 length is 14 residues. Germline CDR1 is SGHRS and CDR2 is YFSETQ. The V gene lost 5 bases and the J gene lost 5 bases, with 16 bases spanning the gap. The CDR3 sequence is CASRDEDRETEAFF. The CDR3, as DNA: TGCGCCAGCAGAGATGAGGACAGAGAAACTGAAGCTTTCTTT.

V and J are TRBV6-4 and TRBJ2-3, with 8 positions matching TRBD2. V lost 6 bases, J lost 2 bases, and 10 bases stayed unmatched. The CDR3 covers 16 residues. The germline V gene encodes CDR1 MRHNA and CDR2 SNTAGT. Here the CDR3 reads CASSNRTSRPTDTQYF. The DNA for the CDR3 is TGTGCCAGCAGCAACCGGACTAGCAGGCCCACAGATACGCAGTATTTT.

The chain employs TRBV13 and TRBJ2-7, with D perhaps TRBD1 (6 bases). The V and J ends lost 4 bases and 4 bases respectively, with 17 bases between them. This CDR3 is built from 15 residues. Germline V gene lookup returns CDR1 PRHDT and CDR2 FYEKMQ (reference sequence). CDR3 loop: CASSSTQGSPYEQYF. The CDR3 bases are TGTGCCAGCAGCTCGACGCAGGGGAGCCCTTACGAGCAGTACTTC.

A note on this clone: A read error may account for a junction end that differs from germline. The chain uses TRBV6-5 and TRBJ1-2, with D possibly being TRBD1 (6 bases). The CDR3 loop spans 15 amino acids. Germline CDR1 is MNHEY and CDR2 is SVGAGI. The CDR3: CASSKSGGSRGSTNF. Here the CDR3 DNA reads TGTGCCAGCAGTAAAAGTGGCGGGAGTAGGGGGTCTACAAACTTC.

This chain links TRBV6-6 with TRBJ1-5, with D unresolved. CDR3 length: 14 amino acids. The germline V and J ends were trimmed by 6 bases and 0 bases, with 9 bases remaining between them. The germline gives CDR1 MNHNY, CDR2 SVGAGI (reference sequence). CDR3 in amino acids: CASRPGYSNQPQHF. CDR3 nucleotides: TGTGCCAGCAGACCGGGTTATAGCAATCAGCCCCAGCATTTT.

V and J are TRBV5-1 and TRBJ1-2; 8 bases match TRBD1. The CDR3 spans 15 residues. Trimming cost V 2 bases and J 8 bases; bases outside gene matches: 11. CDR1 and CDR2 (germline): SGHRS, YFSETQ. The CDR3 bases are TGCGCCAGCAGCTTTCGGCAGGGGGCCATTGGGGGCTACACCTTC. Translation gives CASSFRQGAIGGYTF.

The chain links TRBV6-1 to TRBJ1-4; D perhaps matches TRBD1 (5 bases). CDR3 size: 16 residues. Trimming shortened V by 2 bases and J by 0 bases, and 10 bases separated the two germline ends. Looked up from germline, CDR1 is MNHNS and CDR2 is SASEGT. The CDR3 DNA reads as TGTGCCAGCAGTGAATTGGCCAGGGCAACTAATGAAAAACTGTTTTTT. Translated: CASSELARATNEKLFF.

The genes are TRBV5-1 and TRBJ1-2; D is unresolved. Trimming took 4 bases from V and 0 from J, leaving 16 bases between them. This CDR3 has 16 amino acids. Germline lookup yields CDR1 SGHRS and CDR2 YFSETQ. The CDR3 sequence is CASSPSAVETNYGYTF. CDR3 nucleotide sequence: TGCGCCAGCAGCCCCTCGGCGGTAGAAACTAACTATGGCTACACCTTC.

The rearrangement links TRBV28 to TRBJ2-7; 8 bases are a match to TRBD2. The V segment lost 3 bases and the J segment 1 base; nucleotides outside the gene matches: 8. Per germline, CDR1 MDHEN and CDR2 SYDVKM. The CDR3 has 16 amino acids. The CDR3: CASSFDLAGLSYEQYF. The CDR3 DNA is TGTGCCAGCAGTTTTGATCTAGCGGGTCTGTCCTACGAGCAGTACTTC.